This entry lists 32 T cell receptor beta chains sequenced from one sample in a study of T cell changes during pregnancy in multiple sclerosis. Method: immunoSEQ multiplex PCR; TCRdb's copy keeps in-frame clones and lacks some. The sample includes fewer than 65,000 clones, 91% of them seen just once. This sample comprised peripheral blood, obtained after pregnancy. These receptors were taken from a female donor in good health, enrolled as a control in a pregnancy study.

This clone was observed once. The gene calls are TRBV5-1 and TRBJ2-5; D gene unclear. Trimming cost V 4 bases and J 5 bases, with 9 bases left between them. CDR1 is SGHRS and CDR2 is YFSETQ in the germline V gene. The CDR3 runs 12 residues. For the CDR3, the DNA is TGCGCCAGCAGCCCGTCCCCGGAGACCCAGTACTTC. It is translated as CASSPSPETQYF.

V is TRBV15 and J is TRBJ1-2; tentatively, D is TRBD1 (5 bases). This CDR3 region has 14 residues. Germline assignment: CDR1 LNHNV and CDR2 YYDKDF (reference sequence). V was shortened by 0 bases and J by 8 bases, with 13 bases between the two germline ends. CDR3 region: CATSREVGAKGYTF. The CDR3 DNA is TGTGCCACCAGCAGAGAAGTTGGGGCAAAAGGCTACACCTTC.

The rearrangement uses TRBV4-2 and TRBJ2-3; 9 positions agree with TRBD2. The CDR3 runs 19 residues. CDR1 and CDR2 (germline): LGHNA, YNFKEQ. With V trimmed by 2 bases and J by 3 bases, 15 bases remained unmatched. CDR3 coding DNA: TGTGCCAGCAGCCAACCTCCCGACGGAACTAGCGGGTTTACAGATACGCAGTATTTT. Protein sequence: CASSQPPDGTSGFTDTQYF.

The V call is TRBV4-3, the J call TRBJ1-1; no clear D. The CDR3 sequence is 14 residues long. V lost 1 base and J 0 bases, leaving 6 bases between the germline ends. Looked up from germline, CDR1 is LGHNA and CDR2 is YSLEER. In DNA form, the CDR3 reads TGCGCCAGCAGCCAAGGACAAATGAACACTGAAGCTTTCTTT. It encodes CASSQGQMNTEAFF.

The rearrangement joins TRBV9 to TRBJ2-1; 8 nucleotides line up with TRBD2. The V gene end was trimmed by 0 bases and the J gene end by 3 bases; junction bases not matched to a gene: 5. Germline CDR1 and CDR2: SGDLS and YYNGEE. The CDR3 is 16 amino acids. In nucleotides, the CDR3 is TGTGCCAGCAGCGTAGTAAGCGGGGGTCACTACAATGAGCAGTTCTTC. This sequence encodes CASSVVSGGHYNEQFF.

The chain links TRBV2 to TRBJ2-6; weak D call: TRBD2 (7 bases). From germline, CDR1 is SNHLY and CDR2 FYNNEI. V was cut by 3 bases and J by 2 bases, with 8 bases left in between. The CDR3 is 15 amino acids. This CDR3 reads CASSEGGPGANVLTF. CDR3 nucleotides: TGTGCCAGCAGTGAGGGGGGGCCTGGGGCCAACGTCCTGACTTTC. Combining the CDR3 with reference TRBV2 and TRBJ2-6 gives the whole variable domain EPEVTQTPSHQVTQMGQEVILRCVPISNHLYFYWYRQILGQKVEFLVSFYNNEISEKSEIFDDQFSVERPDGSNFTLKIRSTKLEDSAMYFCASSEGGPGANVLTFGAGSRLTVL.

The chain joins TRBV5-5 to TRBJ2-5, with 11 bases lining up with TRBD2. This CDR3 spans 15 amino acids. Germline trimming cut 2 bases from V and 3 bases from J; bases unmatched to any gene: 3. Germline CDR1 and CDR2: SGHKS and YYEKEE (reference sequence). This chain's CDR3 is CASSFPTSGEETQYF. CDR3 sequence (DNA): TGTGCCAGCAGCTTTCCGACTAGCGGGGAAGAGACCCAGTACTTC. The full variable domain, with the rest looked up from reference TRBV5-5 and TRBJ2-5, is DAGVTQSPTHLIKTRGQQVTLRCSPISGHKSVSWYQQVLGQGPQFIFQYYEKEERGRGNFPDRFSARQFPNYSSELNVNALLLGDSALYLCASSFPTSGEETQYFGPGTRLLVL.

V gene TRBV4-1 combines with J gene TRBJ2-5, with no clear D. The CDR3 loop spans 15 amino acids. The V end lost 1 base, the J end lost 7 bases, and 16 bases lay between the germline ends. Germline V CDR1 and CDR2: MGHRA, YSYEKL. The CDR3 bases are TGCGCCAGCAGCCAAGGCTTCCAGTTGGAGTGGACCCAGTACTTC. Translation: CASSQGFQLEWTQYF.

The rearrangement uses TRBV5-6 and TRBJ1-5; D unclear. CDR1 is SGHDT and CDR2 is YYEEEE in the germline V gene. This CDR3 spans 16 amino acids. V lost 4 bases and J lost 2, with 16 bases in between. The CDR3 nucleotides are TGTGCCAGCAGCACGCGATTGAGCGGTCGCAATCAGCCCCAGCATTTT. This sequence encodes CASSTRLSGRNQPQHF. The full variable domain, with the rest looked up from reference TRBV5-6 and TRBJ1-5, is DAGVTQSPTHLIKTRGQQVTLRCSPKSGHDTVSWYQQALGQGPQFIFQYYEEEERQRGNFPDRFSGHQFPNYSSELNVNALLLGDSALYLCASSTRLSGRNQPQHFGDGTRLSIL.

This clone was found once. V gene TRBV19 combines with J gene TRBJ1-5; possible D gene TRBD1, 6 bases. With 6 bases removed from V and 1 base from J, the gap between germline ends came to 22 bases. This CDR3 comprises 18 residues. Germline V gene lookup returns CDR1 LNHDA and CDR2 SQIVND (reference sequence). The CDR3 protein is CASSLGSGGWVSNQPQHF. For the CDR3, the DNA is TGTGCCAGTAGCCTTGGATCGGGGGGCTGGGTGAGCAATCAGCCCCAGCATTTT.

The chain couples TRBV5-1 to TRBJ2-3, with 15 bases aligning to TRBD2. V gave up 3 bases and J gave up 0 bases; unmatched junction bases: 2. Germline V lookup: CDR1 SGHRS, CDR2 YFSETQ. CDR3 size: 17 residues. The CDR3 region has the DNA TGCGCCAGCAGCTCCGGACTAGCGGGGGGGAGCACAGATACGCAGTATTTT. Translated: CASSSGLAGGSTDTQYF.

The V call is TRBV4-2, the J call TRBJ2-3, with D perhaps matching TRBD1 (5 bases). Trimming stripped 0 bases from V and 5 bases from J, with 12 bases between. Germline V gives CDR1 LGHNA, CDR2 YNFKEQ. The CDR3 covers 15 residues. In DNA, the CDR3 is TGTGCCAGCAGCCAAGACTACCAGGGTGAAGATACGCAGTATTTT. This translates into CASSQDYQGEDTQYF.

The CDR3 loop is CASSQPPRGAEAFF. CDR3 bases: TGCGCCAGCAGCCAACCGCCCCGGGGTGCAGAAGCTTTCTTT. V gene TRBV4-1 combines with J gene TRBJ1-1; D gene unclear. Trimming removed 2 bases from V and 8 bases from J, with 15 bases in between. CDR1 is MGHRA, CDR2 YSYEKL, per germline. This CDR3 comprises 14 residues.

This chain uses TRBV30 with TRBJ2-7, with TRBD1 matching over 8 bases. Germline-derived CDR1 and CDR2 are GTSNPN and SVGIG (reference sequence). This CDR3 spans 13 amino acids. The V and J ends lost 1 base and 5 bases, in that order; junction bases with no gene match: 4. CDR3 in amino acids: CAWSADRGDEQYF. The CDR3 DNA follows: TGTGCCTGGAGTGCCGACAGGGGCGACGAGCAGTACTTC.

This sequence joins TRBV7-2 and TRBJ1-3, with D maybe TRBD1 (5 bases). V was clipped by 1 base and J by 3 bases, with 19 bases between them. Per germline, CDR1 SGHTA and CDR2 FQGNSA. This CDR3 comprises 18 residues. The DNA of the CDR3 is TGTGCCAGCAGCTTAGTCACGATCGAGGCAGGGCGTGGAAACACCATATATTTT. This encodes CASSLVTIEAGRGNTIYF.

DNA for the CDR3: TGTGCCAGCAGCCAGAACGGGCTGTATGGGACAGGGGTCTCCTACGAGCAGTACTTC. It encodes CASSQNGLYGTGVSYEQYF. The V gene is TRBV4-2, the J gene TRBJ2-7; 10 nucleotides match TRBD1. The CDR3 sequence is 19 residues long. Germline lookup yields CDR1 LGHNA and CDR2 YNFKEQ. V shed 3 bases, J shed 0 bases, and the junction held 14 bases outside the gene matches.

This clone was detected once. The chain couples TRBV7-2 to TRBJ2-7, with 8 bases matching TRBD2. The germline V gene encodes CDR1 SGHTA and CDR2 FQGNSA. V was clipped by 1 base and J by 3 bases; unmatched bases: 5. CDR3 length: 15 residues. The CDR3 region is CASSLGASGYYEQYF. In DNA, the CDR3 is TGTGCCAGCAGCTTAGGGGCTAGCGGGTACTACGAGCAGTACTTC.

The CDR3, as DNA: TGTGCCAGCAGCTTAAGGTCTAGCGGGGGCTTAGAGACCCAGTACTTC. Its protein product is CASSLRSSGGLETQYF. The chain is built from TRBV11-3 and TRBJ2-5; TRBD2 matches 10 bases. The CDR3 sequence is 16 residues long. The V and J ends lost 2 bases and 4 bases, in that order; junction bases with no gene match: 7. Germline loops: CDR1 SGHNT, CDR2 YENEEA.

The rearrangement links TRBV27 to TRBJ1-1; possible D gene TRBD1, 6 bases. This CDR3 is 19 amino acids long. Trimming shortened V by 7 bases and J by 0 bases, and 27 bases separated the two germline ends. Germline V CDR1 and CDR2: MNHEY, SMNVEV (reference sequence). The CDR3 nucleotides read TGTGCCAGCATCCGGTTAGCGGGGGGCCTCTCGCCTATGAACACTGAAGCTTTCTTT. This encodes CASIRLAGGLSPMNTEAFF.

This clone occurred once. The chain is built from TRBV4-3 and TRBJ2-3; 8 positions match TRBD2. This CDR3 comprises 16 residues. Germline V CDR1 and CDR2: LGHNA, YSLEER. Unmatched junction bases numbered 5, after V lost 1 base and J lost 2 bases. The CDR3 loop is CASSQGSGGPTDTQYF. CDR3 nucleotide sequence: TGCGCCAGCAGCCAAGGGAGCGGGGGACCCACAGATACGCAGTATTTT.

The chain uses TRBV5-6 and TRBJ2-3, with 8 nucleotides matching TRBD1. Germline V gene sequence: CDR1 SGHDT, CDR2 YYEEEE. CDR3 size: 16 residues. The junction had 8 bases not matched to a gene; V was cut back by 4 bases and J by 1 base. CDR3 residues: CASSLGPDRGTDTQYF. Written as DNA, the CDR3 is TGTGCCAGCAGCCTAGGACCGGACAGGGGCACAGATACGCAGTATTTT.

J is TRBJ1-3 and V is TRBV30; possible D gene TRBD1, 6 bases. The CDR3 has 13 amino acids. Trimming removed 3 bases at V and 7 bases at J, with 13 bases between. Per the germline V gene, CDR1 is GTSNPN and CDR2 is SVGIG (reference sequence). For the CDR3, the DNA is TGTGCCTGGAGAACAGCAGGGGCGAACACCATATATTTT. It is translated as CAWRTAGANTIYF. Full variable domain (outside the CDR3, taken from reference TRBV30 and TRBJ1-3): SQTIHQWPATLVQPVGSPLSLECTVEGTSNPNLYWYRQAAGRGLQLLFYSVGIGQISSEVPQNLSASRPQDRQFILSSKKLLLSDSGFYLCAWRTAGANTIYFGEGSWLTVV.

This chain joins TRBV19 and TRBJ1-2, with a weak D call TRBD1 (5 bases). This CDR3 is 12 amino acids long. The germline V and J ends were trimmed by 6 bases and 3 bases, with 8 bases remaining between them. Germline lookup yields CDR1 LNHDA and CDR2 SQIVND (reference sequence). CDR3 in DNA: TGTGCCAGTAGCGACAGTTACTATGGCTACACCTTC. This gives the protein CASSDSYYGYTF.

V gene TRBV7-2 combines with J gene TRBJ1-6; 8 nucleotides match TRBD1. The trim removed 2 bases at V and 4 bases at J, leaving 13 bases unmatched. The germline CDR1 and CDR2 sequences are SGHTA and FQGNSA. The CDR3 runs 19 residues. CDR3 region: CASSLPRDRGGLYNSPLHF. CDR3 sequence (DNA): TGTGCCAGCAGCTTACCACGAGACAGGGGCGGACTTTATAATTCACCCCTCCACTTT.

This clone was recorded once. Written as DNA, the CDR3 is TGTGCCAGCAGCGTAGGCTGGGGGGGAGCCTACGAGCAGTACTTC. Protein: CASSVGWGGAYEQYF. V is TRBV9 and J is TRBJ2-7, with 7 bases aligning to TRBD2. V lost 0 bases and J lost 2; bases outside the gene matches: 5. This CDR3 region has 15 residues. Germline V gives CDR1 SGDLS, CDR2 YYNGEE. The complete variable domain, with remaining parts taken from reference TRBV9 and TRBJ2-7, reads DSGVTQTPKHLITATGQRVTLRCSPRSGDLSVYWYQQSLDQGLQFLIQYYNGEERAKGNILERFSAQQFPDLHSELNLSSLELGDSALYFCASSVGWGGAYEQYFGPGTRLTVT.

The V and J genes are TRBV5-8 and TRBJ1-4; D remains unclear. Trimming pared 4 bases from V and 8 bases from J, leaving 15 bases between. The CDR3 length is 14 residues. Germline V CDR1 and CDR2: SGHTS, YDEGEE. The CDR3 is CASSILLEEEKLFF. CDR3 bases: TGTGCCAGCAGCATCCTACTGGAGGAGGAAAAACTGTTTTTT.

The rearrangement uses TRBV19 and TRBJ2-3; 7 nucleotides match TRBD2. The V gene's germline CDR1 is LNHDA and CDR2 SQIVND (reference sequence). J gave up 1 base and V 7 bases, and 11 bases lay outside the gene matches. The CDR3 loop spans 16 amino acids. In DNA form, the CDR3 reads TGTGCCAGTATGGCTGGAGGAGCGGGGCGCACAGATACGCAGTATTTT. As protein: CASMAGGAGRTDTQYF.

The rearrangement uses TRBV15 and TRBJ2-3; 8 positions agree with TRBD1. The ends lost 5 bases at V and 4 bases at J; junction bases unmatched: 8. This CDR3 has 15 residues. Germline V gives CDR1 LNHNV, CDR2 YYDKDF (reference sequence). The CDR3 loop reads CATSGRQGSADTQYF. CDR3 nucleotides: TGTGCCACCAGCGGTCGACAGGGGAGCGCAGATACGCAGTATTTT.

CDR3 sequence reads: CASSKGDRAVRQPQHF. DNA of the CDR3: TGTGCCAGCAGCAAGGGAGACAGGGCTGTACGTCAGCCCCAGCATTTT. The V call is TRBV21-1, the J call TRBJ1-5; TRBD1 is taken as the D call from the table, unchecked against the DNA. TRBV21-1 is tagged as a pseudogene. The CDR3 has 16 amino acids.

This clone showed up just once. The V and J genes are TRBV27 and TRBJ2-2; D possibly corresponds to TRBD1 (6 bases). The CDR3 length is 14 residues. CDR1 and CDR2 from the germline V gene are MNHEY and SMNVEV (reference sequence). Trimming took 7 bases from V and 5 from J, leaving 14 bases between them. CDR3 bases: TGTGCCAGCAACCAGGGGCGCGGGACCGGGGAGCTGTTTTTT. It is translated as CASNQGRGTGELFF.

The rearrangement joins TRBV9 to TRBJ1-6; D is unclear. The germline CDR1 and CDR2 sequences are SGDLS and YYNGEE. Trimming left V 4 bases short and J 10 bases short, with 15 bases between. CDR3 size: 14 residues. The CDR3 sequence: CASSSQTRGSPLHF. DNA of the CDR3: TGTGCCAGCAGCTCCCAGACCCGAGGGTCACCCCTCCACTTT.

This clone was counted a single time. The chain joins TRBV30 to TRBJ2-5, with TRBD2 matching over 7 bases. After removal of 3 bases from V and 5 bases from J, the junction contained 0 bases not matched to a gene. There are 11 residues in the CDR3. Germline V gene lookup returns CDR1 GTSNPN and CDR2 SVGIG (reference sequence). CDR3 DNA: TGTGCCTGGAGCGGGGGGGAGACCCAGTACTTC. Amino acid sequence: CAWSGGETQYF.